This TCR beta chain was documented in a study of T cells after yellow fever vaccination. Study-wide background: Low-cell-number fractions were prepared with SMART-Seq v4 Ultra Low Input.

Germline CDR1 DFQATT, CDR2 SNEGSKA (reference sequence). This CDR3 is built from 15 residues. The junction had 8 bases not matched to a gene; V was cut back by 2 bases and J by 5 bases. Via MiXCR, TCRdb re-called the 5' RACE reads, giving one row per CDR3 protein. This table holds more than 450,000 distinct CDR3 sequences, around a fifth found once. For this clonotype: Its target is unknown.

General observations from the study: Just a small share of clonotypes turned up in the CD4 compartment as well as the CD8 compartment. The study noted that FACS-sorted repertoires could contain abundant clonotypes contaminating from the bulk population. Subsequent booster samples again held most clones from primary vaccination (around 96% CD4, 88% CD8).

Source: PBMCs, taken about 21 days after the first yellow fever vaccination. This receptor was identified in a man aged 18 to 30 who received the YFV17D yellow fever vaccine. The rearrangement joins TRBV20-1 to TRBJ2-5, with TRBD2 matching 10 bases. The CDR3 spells CSARTSAGGRETQYF. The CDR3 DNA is TGCAGTGCTAGAACCTCAGCGGGGGGGCGTGAGACCCAGTACTTC.